A selection of T cell receptor beta chains follows, all from one sample in a study of cytotoxic CD8 clonotypes in ibrutinib-treated CLL. Method: immunoSEQ multiplex PCR; TCRdb's copy keeps in-frame clones and lacks some. The sample lists some 17,000 clones, about 80% occurring once. The sample was PBMCs, taken before ibrutinib treatment. The receptors stem from a human donor with chronic lymphocytic leukemia. Both conserved end residues are part of each CDR3.

V gene	CDR3 protein
TRBV7-8	CASSSREGNYNEQFF
TRBV30	CAWGGTSGTYEQYF
TRBV5-1	CASSLRRLTYNEQFF
TRBV11-2	CASSLERGAGNEQFF
TRBV7-8	CASSFRGRPNDEQFF
TRBV6-5	CASRQQTVGNTIYF
TRBV28	CASNVPSGRAGELFF
TRBV28	CASSSNPGTGTDTQYF
TRBV7-2	CASSHGAGGVGTQYF
TRBV11-2	CASSPSPSAVSGNTIYF
TRBV19	CASSPGQYNEQFF
TRBV30	CAWSVALREGGYTF
TRBV4-3	CASSLFEERGEAFF
TRBV30	CAWSGAGELFF
TRBV9	CASGWEQFF
TRBV6-5	CASSWGLAQFF
TRBV6-5	CASSYSLTGGNTIYF
TRBV13	CASSLEGDRGHGYTF
TRBV12-5	CASGFSSGGNEQFF
TRBV10-1	CASSESDSYEQYF
TRBV5-8	CASSSGTRSGELFF
TRBV10-3	CATRTVESNQPQHF
TRBV7-2	CASSLRTSGLSYEQYF
TRBV14	CASSQQVQGFNEKLFF
TRBV4-1	CASSLGTSKANVPYF
TRBV19	CASSIWVREKLFF
TRBV28	CASTPDRKGKQPQHF
TRBV4-3	CASSHGTGVQETQYF
TRBV20-1	CSAKPPQYF
TRBV18	CASSLEDRSDYGYTF
TRBV27	CASSTRSYNEQFF
TRBV4-2	CASRQGGNTEAFF
TRBV5-1	CASSLADGYQGTQYF
TRBV27	CASRPTGFSRNTEAFF
TRBV12-5	CASSRGGSYEQYF
TRBV7-9	CASSQQQGLGTGELFF
TRBV5-1	CASSLEAGSDTQYF
TRBV28	CASSPRSPIYEQYF
TRBV6-6	CASIEGQGGQPQHF
TRBV5-8	CASSHAGDQPQHF
TRBV6-6	CASRPGTGADNEQFF
TRBV5-1	CASSLGTNNEQFF
TRBV20-1	CSAHTAFF
TRBV27	CASTSPGEKLFF
TRBV5-1	CASSRSWGQGNEKLFF
TRBV7-2	CASSSGGSSYNEQFF
TRBV19	CASRIQGNSNQPQHF
TRBV7-2	CASSQMSGAYNEQFF
TRBV6-5	CASRHRGGGYEQYF
TRBV29-1	CSVVLSYGYTF
TRBV6-1	CASLTLAGGPEQYF
TRBV7-9	CASSLEGQGARGQPQHF
TRBV19	CASSIVDRDYEQYF
TRBV11-2	CASSPESYGYTF
TRBV25-1	CASSEWHPNYGYTF